A single sample gave rise to the 26 T cell receptor beta chains below, sequenced in a study of CD8 T cells in Susac syndrome. RNA, at about 0.45 to 1 ug, was reverse transcribed with random hexamers. From the immunoSEQ multiplex PCR reads, TCRdb called clonotypes with MiXCR, one entry per CDR3 protein. The sample shows some 150,000 distinct CDR3 sequences, 90% to 95% of them seen only once. Sequences were obtained from CD8+ T cells from PBMCs. These receptors came from a human donor in good health.

This rearrangement joins TRBV9 to TRBJ2-1; D ambiguous. Trimming stripped 0 bases from V and 4 bases from J, with 11 bases between. This CDR3 has 15 residues. Germline V lookup: CDR1 SGDLS, CDR2 YYNGEE. DNA for the CDR3: TGTGCCAGCAGCGTAGATGATAGCAGTTACAATGAGCAGTTCTTC. It codes for CASSVDDSSYNEQFF.

The chain uses TRBV7-9 and TRBJ2-1; 12 bases are a match to TRBD2. Germline V CDR1 and CDR2: SEHNR, FQNEAQ (reference sequence). This CDR3 region has 15 residues. V lost 1 base, J lost 7 bases, and 2 bases stayed unmatched. CDR3 region: CASSLVTSGSNEQFF. CDR3 nucleotide sequence: TGTGCCAGCAGCTTAGTGACTAGCGGGAGTAATGAGCAGTTCTTC.

This clonotype is a singleton in its sample. This rearrangement joins TRBV15 to TRBJ2-3; D gene ambiguous. Germline V CDR1 and CDR2: LNHNV, YYDKDF (reference sequence). The length of the CDR3 is 12 residues. V was clipped by 4 bases and J by 5 bases, with 7 bases between them. Here the CDR3 DNA reads TGTGCCACCAGCATAGGCGAAGATACGCAGTATTTT. It encodes CATSIGEDTQYF.

The sample holds a few counts of this clonotype. CDR3 in DNA: TGTGCCAGTAGTATCTGGGATAGGAACACTGAAGCTTTCTTT. It is translated as CASSIWDRNTEAFF. The chain recombines TRBV19 with TRBJ1-1; D unclear. The CDR3 length is 14 residues. V lost 3 bases and J lost 1, with 9 bases in between. Looked up from germline, CDR1 is LNHDA and CDR2 is SQIVND (reference sequence).

This chain links TRBV7-9 with TRBJ2-1, with 7 bases that match TRBD1. The length of the CDR3 is 16 residues. From germline, CDR1 is SEHNR and CDR2 FQNEAQ (reference sequence). The V and J ends lost 5 bases and 2 bases, in that order; junction bases with no gene match: 9. The CDR3 coding sequence is TGTGCCAGCAGCCATTTGACAGGGTATCCCTACAATGAGCAGTTCTTC. As protein: CASSHLTGYPYNEQFF. The entire variable domain, with the rest obtained from reference TRBV7-9 and TRBJ2-1, is as follows: DTGVSQNPRHKITKRGQNVTFRCDPISEHNRLYWYRQTLGQGPEFLTYFQNEAQLEKSRLLSDRFSAERPKGSFSTLEIQRTEQGDSAMYLCASSHLTGYPYNEQFFGPGTRLTVL.

This chain joins TRBV6-5 and TRBJ1-2, with 9 bases aligning to TRBD1. The germline gives CDR1 MNHEY, CDR2 SVGAGI. This CDR3 spans 14 amino acids. Trimming at V came to 2 bases and at J to 2 bases, leaving 0 bases not matched to a gene. The CDR3 protein is CASSYGQGNYGYTF. In DNA, the CDR3 is TGTGCCAGCAGTTACGGACAGGGGAACTATGGCTACACCTTC.

The rearrangement links TRBV27 to TRBJ2-7; no clear D gene. The V gene's germline CDR1 is MNHEY and CDR2 SMNVEV (reference sequence). The CDR3 has 14 residues. The germline V and J ends were trimmed by 2 bases and 2 bases, with 10 bases remaining between them. The CDR3 DNA reads as TGTGCCAGCAGTTTAATCTCCAGACCCTACGAGCAGTACTTC. Protein product: CASSLISRPYEQYF.

V is TRBV29-1 and J is TRBJ2-7, with TRBD2 matching over 8 bases. Germline CDR1 and CDR2: SQVTM and ANQGSEA. The junction had 4 bases not matched to a gene; V was cut back by 0 bases and J by 0 bases. CDR3 size: 15 residues. The CDR3 nucleotides read TGCAGCGTTGAAGATGACGGGAGGGCCTCCTACGAGCAGTACTTC. Amino acids: CSVEDDGRASYEQYF.

V is TRBV4-3 and J is TRBJ2-7, with D possibly matching TRBD2 (6 bases). The CDR3 contains 16 residues. Per germline, CDR1 LGHNA and CDR2 YSLEER. V dropped 1 base and J dropped 5 bases, with 18 bases sitting between them. The CDR3, as DNA: TGCGCCAGCAGCCAAGGGCCCTTCCGGGAGCGAAACGAGCAGTACTTC. This codes for CASSQGPFRERNEQYF.

The rearrangement joins TRBV30 to TRBJ1-2; D ambiguous. CDR1 GTSNPN and CDR2 SVGIG come from the germline V gene (reference sequence). Trimming removed 3 bases from V and 2 bases from J, with 7 bases in between. The CDR3 runs to 12 residues. DNA of the CDR3: TGTGCCTGGAGCTGGGCCAACTATGGCTACACCTTC. It specifies CAWSWANYGYTF.

The J gene is TRBJ1-1, the V gene TRBV7-9; D ambiguous. The CDR3 is made up of 12 amino acids. V gave up 6 bases and J gave up 4 bases, with 9 bases separating them. Germline loops: CDR1 SEHNR, CDR2 FQNEAQ (reference sequence). The CDR3 loop is CASSLGSTEAFF. The CDR3 DNA reads as TGTGCCAGCAGTTTGGGGTCCACTGAAGCTTTCTTT. Together with reference TRBV7-9 and TRBJ1-1, the CDR3 gives the full variable domain: DTGVSQNPRHKITKRGQNVTFRCDPISEHNRLYWYRQTLGQGPEFLTYFQNEAQLEKSRLLSDRFSAERPKGSFSTLEIQRTEQGDSAMYLCASSLGSTEAFFGQGTRLTVV.

The rearrangement links TRBV9 to TRBJ2-2; no clear D gene. CDR3 length equals 12 residues. V gave up 1 base and J gave up 7 bases, with 5 bases separating them. From germline, CDR1 is SGDLS and CDR2 YYNGEE. CDR3 in amino acids: CASSVIGGELFF. In nucleotides, the CDR3 is TGTGCCAGCAGCGTAATCGGCGGGGAGCTGTTTTTT. Based on the CDR3 plus reference TRBV9 and TRBJ2-2, the full variable domain is DSGVTQTPKHLITATGQRVTLRCSPRSGDLSVYWYQQSLDQGLQFLIQYYNGEERAKGNILERFSAQQFPDLHSELNLSSLELGDSALYFCASSVIGGELFFGEGSRLTVL.

The chain joins TRBV14 to TRBJ1-1; D call uncertain. Germline CDR1 reads SGHDN; CDR2 reads FVKESK. CDR3 length: 14 residues. V shed 1 base and J shed 3 bases, with 9 bases lying between them. For the CDR3, the DNA is TGTGCCAGCAGCCAAGCGTGGGAGGACACTGAAGCTTTCTTT. This gives the protein CASSQAWEDTEAFF. Full variable domain (missing parts from reference TRBV14 and TRBJ1-1): EAGVTQFPSHSVIEKGQTVTLRCDPISGHDNLYWYRRVMGKEIKFLLHFVKESKQDESGMPNNRFLAERTGGTYSTLKVQPAELEDSGVYFCASSQAWEDTEAFFGQGTRLTVV.

This chain connects TRBV29-1 to TRBJ2-1, with 7 positions matching TRBD2. Per germline, CDR1 SQVTM and CDR2 ANQGSEA. The CDR3 runs 14 residues. V shed 3 bases and J 2 bases; nucleotides not matched to a gene: 4. The chain's CDR3 is CSVEAGRAYNEQFF. The CDR3 nucleotides are TGCAGCGTTGAGGCTGGGAGGGCCTACAATGAGCAGTTCTTC.

This sequence joins TRBV7-9 and TRBJ2-1; D not certain. Trimming stripped 5 bases from V and 2 bases from J, with 10 bases between. This CDR3 has 14 residues. Per germline, CDR1 SEHNR and CDR2 FQNEAQ (reference sequence). CDR3 residues: CASSTIGTYNEQFF. As DNA, the CDR3 is TGTGCCAGCAGCACCATTGGAACCTACAATGAGCAGTTCTTC. Looking up the rest from reference TRBV7-9 and TRBJ2-1 gives the full variable domain: DTGVSQNPRHKITKRGQNVTFRCDPISEHNRLYWYRQTLGQGPEFLTYFQNEAQLEKSRLLSDRFSAERPKGSFSTLEIQRTEQGDSAMYLCASSTIGTYNEQFFGPGTRLTVL.

The chain employs TRBV15 and TRBJ2-7; 7 positions match TRBD2. The CDR3 covers 17 residues. V shed 0 bases, J shed 1 base, and the junction held 9 bases outside the gene matches. Germline CDR1 is LNHNV and CDR2 is YYDKDF (reference sequence). DNA of the CDR3: TGTGCCACCAGCAGAGATTTGAGTCTAGCGGTTTCCTACGAGCAGTACTTC. This sequence encodes CATSRDLSLAVSYEQYF.

About this clonotype itself: The junction does not match germline at one end; this may be a read error. V is TRBV28 and J is TRBJ2-1; D is ambiguous. Germline V CDR1 and CDR2: MDHEN, SYDVKM. The length of the CDR3 is 14 residues. The CDR3 protein is CASNLYQQVNEQFF. The CDR3 DNA is TGTGCCAGCAATTTATATCAGCAGGTCAATGAGCAGTTCTTC.

The genes are TRBV15 and TRBJ2-7; 11 nucleotides line up with TRBD2. Germline V gives CDR1 LNHNV, CDR2 YYDKDF (reference sequence). J lost 4 bases, V lost 8 bases, and 4 bases had no gene match. The CDR3 runs 13 residues. The CDR3 DNA is TGTGCCACCCGACTAGCGGGAAAGTACGAGCAGTACTTC. The encoded protein is CATRLAGKYEQYF.

The chain couples TRBV7-9 to TRBJ1-5; unclear D gene. This CDR3 has 13 residues. Germline values: CDR1 SEHNR, CDR2 FQNEAQ (reference sequence). With 5 bases removed from V and 5 bases from J, the gap between germline ends came to 10 bases. As DNA, the CDR3 is TGTGCCAGCAGCCTGGGCGCGGATCAGCCCCAGCATTTT. Protein product: CASSLGADQPQHF.

The V gene is TRBV15, the J gene TRBJ2-5; D uncertain. CDR3 length: 12 amino acids. Germline-derived CDR1 and CDR2 are LNHNV and YYDKDF (reference sequence). V was shortened by 5 bases and J by 5 bases, with 9 bases between the two germline ends. CDR3 DNA: TGTGCCACCAGCGAGGTTTGGGAGACCCAGTACTTC. Translated: CATSEVWETQYF. Combining the CDR3 with reference TRBV15 and TRBJ2-5 gives the whole variable domain DAMVIQNPRYQVTQFGKPVTLSCSQTLNHNVMYWYQQKSSQAPKLLFHYYDKDFNNEADTPDNFQSRRPNTSFCFLDIRSPGLGDTAMYLCATSEVWETQYFGPGTRLLVL.

The chain couples TRBV27 to TRBJ1-1, with 8 nucleotides matching TRBD1. After removal of 5 bases from V and 5 bases from J, the junction contained 7 bases not matched to a gene. Germline CDR1 reads MNHEY; CDR2 reads SMNVEV (reference sequence). This CDR3 spans 14 amino acids. CDR3 residues: CASSIQQGGTEAFF. CDR3 nucleotides: TGTGCCAGCAGTATACAACAGGGGGGAACTGAAGCTTTCTTT.

The V gene is TRBV29-1, the J gene TRBJ1-2; D gene uncertain. The V and J ends lost 4 bases and 2 bases respectively, with 11 bases between them. Per germline, CDR1 SQVTM and CDR2 ANQGSEA. CDR3 length: 13 residues. In DNA, the CDR3 is TGCAGCGTTGCCCCCCAGGAAAACTATGGCTACACCTTC. Protein: CSVAPQENYGYTF.

The chain joins TRBV9 to TRBJ2-1, with TRBD2 as a possible D gene (6 bases). The CDR3 loop spans 14 amino acids. V was clipped by 3 bases and J by 6 bases, with 13 bases between them. Germline V gene lookup returns CDR1 SGDLS and CDR2 YYNGEE. CDR3 sequence: CASSEEEGPNEQFF. Written as DNA, the CDR3 is TGTGCCAGCAGCGAGGAGGAGGGCCCCAATGAGCAGTTCTTC.

This chain joins TRBV13 and TRBJ1-1, with 7 nucleotides matching TRBD1. The CDR3 extends over 14 amino acids. Germline V lookup: CDR1 PRHDT, CDR2 FYEKMQ (reference sequence). The V gene end was trimmed by 6 bases and the J gene end by 1 base; junction bases not matched to a gene: 5. CDR3 region: CASSNGQANTEAFF. The CDR3 DNA is TGTGCCAGCAGTAACGGACAGGCGAACACTGAAGCTTTCTTT.

The chain links TRBV20-1 to TRBJ2-5, with no clear D. V shed 3 bases and J shed 3 bases, with 11 bases lying between them. The germline gives CDR1 DFQATT, CDR2 SNEGSKA (reference sequence). The CDR3 loop spans 13 amino acids. CDR3 sequence: CSASAPLEETQYF. The CDR3 nucleotides read TGCAGTGCTAGCGCACCTCTCGAAGAGACCCAGTACTTC.

The chain combines TRBV30 with TRBJ1-3; the D gene is possibly TRBD1 (5 bases). Germline CDR1 reads GTSNPN; CDR2 reads SVGIG (reference sequence). V lost 1 base, J lost 3 bases, and 7 bases lay in between. The CDR3 spans 13 residues. The CDR3 nucleotides are TGTGCCTGGAGTGAGGGGCTTGGAAACACCATATATTTT. Protein product: CAWSEGLGNTIYF.